This entry is about one T cell receptor (beta chain). What it recognizes is unknown. The sample is drawn from a study of cytomegalovirus exposure and HLA in healthy donors. Findings and caveats of the study: Using a false discovery rate of 0.05, a later analysis showed that 15,000 to 20,000 TCR beta sequences were associated with HLA alleles. The classifier, whose performance was assessed in both the original and validation cohorts, reportedly diagnosed cytomegalovirus status with high specificity and sensitivity.

In the PCR, 60 Vbeta and 13 Jbeta primers were used. Assay used: immunoSEQ multiplex PCR; TCRdb lists only in-frame clones, some missing. The data hold about 210,000 clones, with approximately 80% observed a single time. CDR3 size: 14 residues. Looked up from germline, CDR1 is SGHTA and CDR2 is FQGTGA. V lost 2 bases and J lost 5, with 9 bases in between. The chain is built from TRBV7-3 and TRBJ2-2; D is ambiguous. The TCR originated in a young woman in good health and CMV-seropositive. The sequencing sample was made of PBMCs. The CDR3 nucleotides read TGTGCCAGCAGCTTATCTGTTTCTACCGGGGAGCTGTTTTTT. It is translated as CASSLSVSTGELFF.